The rows below give T cell receptor beta chains drawn from one sample of a study of technical replicates of blood from a handful of donors. This table comes from immunoSEQ multiplex PCR, and its TCRdb copy is limited to in-frame clones, with some not included. Of roughly 68,000 clones listed, 92% are singletons. The sample was T cells isolated from PBMCs. These TCRs come from a human donor in good health. The CDR3 runs from the conserved cysteine through the conserved F or W. The D gene is left open where the match is weak. Clone size appears in some rows only: once, few, many, or a class for an expanded clone.

CDR3: CASSSLAGVDEQYF; DNA: TGTGCCAGTAGTAGTTTAGCGGGAGTCGACGAGCAGTACTTC; D: TRBD2; length: 14; J: TRBJ2-7; V: TRBV19; size: -
CDR3: CAWRNREAVTGELFF; DNA: TGTGCCTGGAGAAACAGGGAAGCGGTCACCGGGGAGCTGTTTTTT; D: -; length: 15; J: TRBJ2-2; V: TRBV30; size: -
CDR3: CASSLQGVGQPQHF; DNA: TGTGCCAGTAGTTTACAGGGGGTTGGGCAGCCCCAGCATTTT; D: TRBD1; length: 14; J: TRBJ1-5; V: TRBV19; size: -
CDR3: CASSPLAGSTDTQYF; DNA: TGTGCCAGCTCACCACTAGCGGGGAGCACAGATACGCAGTATTTT; D: TRBD2; length: 15; J: TRBJ2-3; V: TRBV18; size: -
CDR3: CASSQSGQGSYEQYF; DNA: TGCGCCAGCAGTCAATCGGGACAGGGCTCCTACGAGCAGTACTTC; D: TRBD1; length: 15; J: TRBJ2-7; V: TRBV23-1; size: -
CDR3: CASSWGQGETEAFF; DNA: TGCGCCAGCAGCTGGGGACAGGGGGAAACTGAAGCTTTCTTT; D: TRBD1; length: 14; J: TRBJ1-1; V: TRBV5-1; size: -
CDR3: CASRRSMNTEAFF; DNA: TGTGCCAGCAGGAGATCGATGAACACTGAAGCTTTCTTT; D: -; length: 13; J: TRBJ1-1; V: TRBV7-9; size: -
CDR3: CATNTGQGAYEQYF; DNA: TGTGCCACCAACACGGGACAGGGAGCCTACGAGCAGTACTTC; D: TRBD1; length: 14; J: TRBJ2-7; V: TRBV15; size: -
CDR3: CASSSGTGKAYEQYF; DNA: TGTGCCAGCAGCTCCGGGACAGGGAAGGCCTACGAGCAGTACTTC; D: TRBD1; length: 15; J: TRBJ2-7; V: TRBV11-2; size: -
CDR3: CASSLLETQYF; DNA: TGTGCCAGCAGCTTACTGGAGACCCAGTACTTC; D: -; length: 11; J: TRBJ2-5; V: TRBV5-5; size: -
CDR3: CASSVVGGLEQYF; DNA: TGTGCCAGCAGCGTAGTAGGGGGTCTCGAGCAGTACTTC; D: -; length: 13; J: TRBJ2-7; V: TRBV9; size: -
CDR3: CASSYRTGLYGYTF; DNA: TGTGCCAGCAGTTATCGGACAGGCCTATATGGCTACACCTTC; D: TRBD1; length: 14; J: TRBJ1-2; V: TRBV6-5; size: once
CDR3: CASSQGAAFPYNEQFF; DNA: TGCGCCAGCAGCCAAGGTGCGGCTTTCCCCTACAATGAGCAGTTCTTC; D: -; length: 16; J: TRBJ2-1; V: TRBV4-3; size: -
CDR3: CASSVGGYEAFF; DNA: TGTGCCAGCAGTGTAGGGGGTTATGAAGCTTTCTTT; D: -; length: 12; J: TRBJ1-1; V: TRBV6-1; size: few
CDR3: CASSQTGSGTGELFF; DNA: TGTGCTAGCAGCCAGACAGGGTCCGGCACCGGGGAGCTGTTTTTT; D: TRBD1; length: 15; J: TRBJ2-2; V: TRBV7-7; size: -
CDR3: CASSLTGGVDYGYTF; DNA: TGTGCCAGCAGCTTGACAGGGGGCGTGGACTATGGCTACACCTTC; D: TRBD1; length: 15; J: TRBJ1-2; V: TRBV5-5; size: once
CDR3: CASSIDGESEQYF; DNA: TGTGCCAGTAGTATAGATGGGGAGTCCGAGCAGTACTTC; D: -; length: 13; J: TRBJ2-7; V: TRBV19; size: -
CDR3: CASSLEGFGYTF; DNA: TGTGCCAGCAGCTTAGAGGGGTTCGGCTACACCTTC; D: -; length: 12; J: TRBJ1-2; V: TRBV7-9; size: -
CDR3: CASSDFGTGKFDSYNEQFF; DNA: TGTGCCAGCAGTGATTTTGGGACAGGGAAATTCGATTCCTACAATGAGCAGTTCTTC; D: TRBD1; length: 19; J: TRBJ2-1; V: TRBV6-1; size: -
CDR3: CASSGAGSNYGYTF; DNA: TGTGCCAGCAGCGGAGCCGGGTCGAACTATGGCTACACCTTC; D: -; length: 14; J: TRBJ1-2; V: TRBV9; size: -
CDR3: CAISEEPDEQYF; DNA: TGTGCCATCAGCGAGGAACCGGACGAGCAGTACTTC; D: -; length: 12; J: TRBJ2-7; V: TRBV10-3; size: -
CDR3: CASSPGQLEAFF; DNA: TGTGCCAGCAGTCCCGGACAGCTTGAAGCTTTCTTT; D: -; length: 12; J: TRBJ1-1; V: TRBV6-1; size: -
CDR3: CASSLRPLSTEQFF; DNA: TGTGCCAGCAGCTTGCGCCCCCTAAGCACTGAGCAGTTCTTC; D: -; length: 14; J: TRBJ2-1; V: TRBV5-6; size: -
CDR3: CASSPYAVRAPDTQYF; DNA: TGTGCCAGCAGCCCCTACGCCGTGAGGGCCCCAGATACGCAGTATTTT; D: -; length: 16; J: TRBJ2-3; V: TRBV7-3; size: -
CDR3: CASSQADRTYGYTF; DNA: TGTGCCAGCAGCCAAGCAGACAGAACTTATGGCTACACCTTC; D: -; length: 14; J: TRBJ1-2; V: TRBV14; size: -
CDR3: CASSFSDSNNEQFF; DNA: TGCGCCAGCAGCTTTTCGGACTCCAACAATGAGCAGTTCTTC; D: -; length: 14; J: TRBJ2-1; V: TRBV5-1; size: -
CDR3: CASSGQAYNEQFF; DNA: TGTGCCAGCAGCGGACAGGCTTACAATGAGCAGTTCTTC; D: TRBD1; length: 13; J: TRBJ2-1; V: TRBV6-5; size: -
CDR3: CASSLYRNMNTEAFF; DNA: TGTGCCAGCAGCTTATACAGGAATATGAACACTGAAGCTTTCTTT; D: -; length: 15; J: TRBJ1-1; V: TRBV5-8; size: -
CDR3: CSVEGQGVGNEQFF; DNA: TGCAGCGTTGAAGGGCAGGGTGTCGGCAATGAGCAGTTCTTC; D: -; length: 14; J: TRBJ2-1; V: TRBV29-1; size: -
CDR3: CASRDSSYEQYF; DNA: TGTGCCAGCAGGGACAGTTCCTACGAGCAGTACTTC; D: -; length: 12; J: TRBJ2-7; V: TRBV25-1; size: -
CDR3: CASSDRLAGYNEQFF; DNA: TGTGCCAGCAGCGATCGACTAGCGGGTTACAATGAGCAGTTCTTC; D: TRBD2; length: 15; J: TRBJ2-1; V: TRBV13; size: once